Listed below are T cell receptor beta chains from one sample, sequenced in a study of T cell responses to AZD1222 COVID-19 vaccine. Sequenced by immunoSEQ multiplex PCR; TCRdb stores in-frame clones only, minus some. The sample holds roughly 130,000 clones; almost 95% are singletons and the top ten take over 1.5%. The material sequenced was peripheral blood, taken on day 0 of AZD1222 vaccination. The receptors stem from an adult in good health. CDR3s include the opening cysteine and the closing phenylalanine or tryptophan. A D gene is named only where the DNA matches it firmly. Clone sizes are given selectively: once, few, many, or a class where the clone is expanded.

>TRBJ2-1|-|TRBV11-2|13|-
CASSLTSYNEQFF
TGTGCCAGCAGCCTAACTAGTTACAATGAGCAGTTCTTC
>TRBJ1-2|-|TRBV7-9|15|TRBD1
CASSLEVAGQGAPFF
TGTGCCAGCAGCTTAGAGGTGGCGGGACAGGGGGCCCCCTTCTTC
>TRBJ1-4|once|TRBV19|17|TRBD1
CASSKNPGQGINEKLFF
TGTGCCAGTAGCAAGAACCCCGGACAGGGCATTAATGAAAAACTGTTTTTT
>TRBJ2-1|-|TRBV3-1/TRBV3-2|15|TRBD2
CASSQVGGGYNEQFF
TGTGCCAGCAGCCAAGTTGGGGGGGGATACAATGAGCAGTTCTTC
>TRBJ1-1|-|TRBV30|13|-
CAYSQGGGTEAFF
TGTGCCTACTCACAAGGGGGAGGCACTGAAGCTTTCTTT
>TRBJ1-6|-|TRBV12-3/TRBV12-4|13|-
CASSPLGNSPLHF
TGTGCCAGCAGTCCGCTAGGGAATTCACCCCTCCACTTT
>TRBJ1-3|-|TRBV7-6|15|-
CASSLDWSSGNTIYF
TGTGCCAGCAGCTTAGATTGGAGCTCTGGAAACACCATATATTTT
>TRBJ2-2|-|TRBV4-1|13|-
CASSHLQVTKLFF
TGCGCCAGCAGCCACCTACAGGTGACCAAGCTGTTTTTT
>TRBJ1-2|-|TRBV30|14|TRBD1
CAWRDGTANYGYTF
TGTGCCTGGCGGGACGGGACAGCAAACTATGGCTACACCTTC
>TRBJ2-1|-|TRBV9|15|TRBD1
CASSVGLLRGHEQFF
TGTGCCAGCAGCGTAGGCCTCCTTAGGGGGCATGAGCAGTTCTTC
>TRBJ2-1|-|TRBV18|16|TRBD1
CASSPAGTGGSDEQFF
TGTGCCAGCTCACCTGCCGGGACAGGGGGCAGCGATGAGCAGTTCTTC
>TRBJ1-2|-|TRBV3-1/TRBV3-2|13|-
CASSQGGERGYTF
TGTGCCAGCAGCCAGGGGGGGGAGAGAGGCTACACCTTC
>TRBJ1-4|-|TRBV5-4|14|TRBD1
CASSSQGAGEKLFF
TGTGCCAGCAGCTCTCAGGGGGCGGGTGAAAAACTGTTTTTT
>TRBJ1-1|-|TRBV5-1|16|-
CASSLAERRGNTEAFF
TGCGCCAGCAGCTTGGCGGAACGACGGGGGAACACTGAAGCTTTCTTT
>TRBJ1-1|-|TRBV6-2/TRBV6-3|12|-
CASSRWTAEAFF
TGTGCCAGCAGTCGCTGGACAGCTGAAGCTTTCTTT
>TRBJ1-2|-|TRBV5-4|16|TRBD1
CASSEDRGRFNYGYTF
TGTGCCAGCAGCGAGGACAGGGGGCGATTCAACTATGGCTACACCTTC
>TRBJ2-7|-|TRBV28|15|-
CASSFRARERNEQYF
TGTGCCAGCAGTTTTAGAGCCCGGGAAAGAAACGAGCAGTACTTC
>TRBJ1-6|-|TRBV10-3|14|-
CAIGGSSYNSPLHF
TGTGCCATCGGAGGGAGCTCCTATAATTCACCCCTCCACTTT
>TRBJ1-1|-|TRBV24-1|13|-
CATSDSGTGVAFF
TGTGCCACCAGTGATTCGGGAACAGGTGTGGCTTTCTTT
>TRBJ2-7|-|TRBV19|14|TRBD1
CASSPGTGAIEQYF
TGTGCCAGTAGTCCCGGGACAGGGGCCATCGAGCAGTACTTC
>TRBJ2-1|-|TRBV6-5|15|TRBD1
CASSYSGQAYNEQFF
TGTGCCAGCAGTTACTCAGGACAGGCCTACAATGAGCAGTTCTTC
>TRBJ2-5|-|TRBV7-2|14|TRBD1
CASSLARGQETQYF
TGTGCCAGCAGCTTAGCGAGGGGGCAGGAGACCCAGTACTTC
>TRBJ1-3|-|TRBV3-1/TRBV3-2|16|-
CASSQQGPSPGNTIYF
TGTGCCAGCAGCCAACAGGGACCTTCTCCCGGAAACACCATATATTTT
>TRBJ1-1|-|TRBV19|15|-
CASSIVRGSNTEAFF
TGTGCCAGTAGTATAGTTCGGGGTTCGAACACTGAAGCTTTCTTT
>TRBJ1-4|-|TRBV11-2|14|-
CASSLGQINEKLFF
TGTGCCAGCAGCTTAGGGCAGATTAATGAAAAACTGTTTTTT
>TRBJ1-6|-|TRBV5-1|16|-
CASSLGDVAKTLSLHF
TGCGCCAGCAGCTTGGGGGACGTCGCCAAGACACTGTCCCTCCACTTT
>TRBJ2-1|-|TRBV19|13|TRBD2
CASNSGTNNEQFF
TGTGCCAGTAATAGTGGGACTAACAATGAGCAGTTCTTC
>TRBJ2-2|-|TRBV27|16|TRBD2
CASSFLAGLNTGELFF
TGTGCCAGCAGTTTCCTAGCGGGATTGAACACCGGGGAGCTGTTTTTT
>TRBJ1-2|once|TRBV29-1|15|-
CSVGQGWATNYGYTF
TGCAGCGTTGGCCAAGGGTGGGCAACTAACTATGGCTACACCTTC
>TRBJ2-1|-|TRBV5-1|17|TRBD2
CASSLGLAGGLINEQFF
TGCGCCAGCAGCTTAGGACTAGCGGGGGGGCTTATCAATGAGCAGTTCTTC
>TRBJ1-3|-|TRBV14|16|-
CASSQEGVYSGNTIYF
TGTGCCAGCAGCCAAGAAGGGGTCTACTCTGGAAACACCATATATTTT
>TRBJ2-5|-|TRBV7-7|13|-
CASSSDYQETQYF
TGTGCTAGCAGCTCTGACTACCAAGAGACCCAGTACTTC
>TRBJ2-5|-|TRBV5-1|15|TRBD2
CASRTSGGNQETQYF
TGCGCCAGCAGGACGAGCGGGGGGAATCAAGAGACCCAGTACTTC
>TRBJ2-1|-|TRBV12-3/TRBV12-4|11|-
CASSFFDEQFF
TGTGCCAGCAGTTTTTTTGATGAGCAGTTCTTC
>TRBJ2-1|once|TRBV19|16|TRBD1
CASTPRGLQYYNEQFF
TGTGCCAGTACCCCCAGGGGGCTACAGTACTACAATGAGCAGTTCTTC
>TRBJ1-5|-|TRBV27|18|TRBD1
CASSSLLPQGVSNQPQHF
TGTGCCAGCAGTTCGCTACTCCCCCAGGGGGTTAGCAATCAGCCCCAGCATTTT
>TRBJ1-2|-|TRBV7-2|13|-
CASSLVGEDGYTF
TGTGCCAGCAGCTTAGTCGGGGAGGATGGCTACACCTTC
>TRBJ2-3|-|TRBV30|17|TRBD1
CAWSSELGTGGKDTQYF
TGTGCCTGGAGTTCAGAACTTGGGACAGGGGGCAAAGATACGCAGTATTTT
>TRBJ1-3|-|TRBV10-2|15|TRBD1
CASSDFSGGGNTIYF
TGCGCCAGCAGTGACTTTTCAGGGGGCGGAAACACCATATATTTT
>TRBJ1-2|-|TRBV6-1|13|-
CASSEPGGAVYTF
TGTGCCAGCAGTGAACCGGGGGGCGCCGTCTACACCTTC
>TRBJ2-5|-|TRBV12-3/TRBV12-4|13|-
CASSLMGQETQYF
TGTGCCAGCAGTTTGATGGGACAAGAGACCCAGTACTTC
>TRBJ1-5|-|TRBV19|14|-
CASSDQGHNQPQHF
TGTGCCAGTAGCGATCAGGGTCACAATCAGCCCCAGCATTTT
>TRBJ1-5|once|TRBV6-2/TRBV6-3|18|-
CASSYSTGTAYSNQPQHF
TGTGCCAGCAGTTACTCGACGGGGACGGCGTATAGCAATCAGCCCCAGCATTTT
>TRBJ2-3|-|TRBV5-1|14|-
CASSLAKGTDTQYF
TGCGCCAGCAGCTTGGCCAAGGGTACAGATACGCAGTATTTT
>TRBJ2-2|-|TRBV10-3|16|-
CAISSSGPPSAGELFF
TGTGCCATCAGTAGCTCCGGGCCTCCCTCGGCCGGGGAGCTGTTTTTT
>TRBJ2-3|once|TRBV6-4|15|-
CASRLNGGSTDTQYF
TGTGCCAGCAGATTAAATGGGGGGAGCACAGATACGCAGTATTTT
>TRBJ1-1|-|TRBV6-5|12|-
CASSLGQTEAFF
TGTGCCAGCAGTTTAGGGCAGACTGAAGCTTTCTTT
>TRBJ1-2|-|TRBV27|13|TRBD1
CASSPQGLGGYTF
TGTGCCAGCAGTCCACAGGGGCTGGGAGGCTACACCTTC
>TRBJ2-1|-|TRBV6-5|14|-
CASSYSTVYNEQFF
TGTGCCAGCAGTTACTCGACAGTCTACAATGAGCAGTTCTTC
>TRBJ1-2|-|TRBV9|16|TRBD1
CASSVDTRGRWEGYTF
TGTGCCAGCAGCGTAGACACCAGGGGGCGATGGGAGGGCTACACCTTC
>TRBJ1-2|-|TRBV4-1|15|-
CASSQVPPANYGYTF
TGCGCCAGCAGCCAAGTTCCCCCGGCCAACTATGGCTACACCTTC
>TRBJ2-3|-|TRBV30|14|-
CAWSVGLGPDTQYF
TGTGCCTGGAGTGTTGGTCTCGGGCCAGATACGCAGTATTTT
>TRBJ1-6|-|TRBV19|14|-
CASSIAGPSSPLHF
TGTGCCAGTAGTATAGCGGGCCCAAGTTCACCCCTCCACTTT